One TCR beta chain is described in this entry. The germline gives CDR1 MDHEN, CDR2 SYDVKM. V was cut by 2 bases and J by 7 bases, with 9 bases left in between. This CDR3 is 13 amino acids long. The data derive from a study of blood T cell repertoires in COVID-19. About the research overall: The study drew acute and convalescent COVID-19 samples from the United States, Italy and Spain.

In the original analysis: It was from reference gene primer amplification that nucleated cell counts were estimated. The table came from immunoSEQ multiplex PCR; TCRdb's copy has only in-frame clones and leaves some out. V, J and clone size derive from that table, while D and trimming were established from the DNA sequence. This table has 200,000 to 300,000 clones, around four fifths appearing once. The V gene is TRBV28, the J gene TRBJ1-5; D may be TRBD1 (5 bases). The sample taken for sequencing was PBMCs or T cells enriched from blood (not recorded which). The source of this sequence is a woman aged 40 to 55 who had been exposed to COVID-19. The chain's CDR3 is CASSLGADQPQHF. The CDR3 bases are TGTGCCAGCAGTTTAGGGGCAGACCAGCCCCAGCATTTT.